A single sample gave rise to the 15 T cell receptor beta chains below, sequenced in a study of cytomegalovirus exposure and HLA in healthy donors. The PCR made use of 60 Vbeta and 13 Jbeta primers. Some clones are missing from TCRdb's copy, which holds only in-frame ones; the method was immunoSEQ multiplex PCR. The sample includes some 150,000 clones, approximately 63% of them seen just once. Sequencing was carried out using PBMCs. These receptors originate from a woman aged 55 to 70 in good health and CMV-seropositive.

The sample holds a few counts of this clone. The rearrangement uses TRBV30 and TRBJ1-5, with 7 bases identical to TRBD1. CDR1 is GTSNPN, CDR2 SVGIG, per germline (reference sequence). Germline trimming cut 0 bases from V and 7 bases from J; bases unmatched to any gene: 6. There are 14 residues in the CDR3. The CDR3 reads CAWSVGGGAQPQHF. CDR3 in DNA: TGTGCCTGGAGTGTTGGAGGGGGCGCCCAGCCCCAGCATTTT.

The chain recombines TRBV5-1 with TRBJ2-1; 7 bases agree with TRBD2. The CDR3 is 16 amino acids. With 5 bases clipped from V and 0 bases from J, the junction kept 8 bases outside the gene matches. CDR1 is SGHRS and CDR2 is YFSETQ in the germline V gene. CDR3 coding DNA: TGCGCCAGCAGTGGGAGGGGAGAGAGCTCCTACAATGAGCAGTTCTTC. It encodes CASSGRGESSYNEQFF.

The gene calls are TRBV19 and TRBJ2-2; TRBD2 matches 8 bases. With V trimmed by 6 bases and J by 3 bases, 3 bases remained unmatched. The length of the CDR3 is 14 residues. The germline V gene encodes CDR1 LNHDA and CDR2 SQIVND (reference sequence). The CDR3: CASRTSGDTGELFF. CDR3 nucleotide sequence: TGTGCCAGTAGAACTAGCGGTGACACCGGGGAGCTGTTTTTT.

V and J are TRBV20-1 and TRBJ1-2; perhaps TRBD1 as D (5 bases). From germline, CDR1 is DFQATT and CDR2 SNEGSKA (reference sequence). The germline V and J ends were trimmed by 4 bases and 6 bases, with 9 bases remaining between them. The CDR3 has 11 amino acids. For the CDR3, the DNA is TGCAGTGCTAAGGCAGGGCATGGCTACACCTTC. Its protein is CSAKAGHGYTF.

The sample holds one count of this clone. This chain links TRBV28 with TRBJ2-2; the D gene is possibly TRBD1 (6 bases). The CDR3 is 15 amino acids. CDR1 is MDHEN and CDR2 is SYDVKM in the germline V gene. V lost 9 bases and J lost 2, with 16 bases in between. Here the CDR3 reads CASWTGTPNTGELFF. The CDR3 DNA sequence: TGTGCCAGTTGGACCGGGACACCTAACACCGGGGAGCTGTTTTTT. Looking up the rest from reference TRBV28 and TRBJ2-2 gives the full variable domain: DVKVTQSSRYLVKRTGEKVFLECVQDMDHENMFWYRQDPGLGLRLIYFSYDVKMKEKGDIPEGYSVSREKKERFSLILESASTNQTSMYLCASWTGTPNTGELFFGEGSRLTVL.

V usage is TRBV12-5 and J usage is TRBJ1-2; 7 bases match TRBD1. The V and J ends lost 7 bases and 7 bases, in that order; junction bases with no gene match: 3. CDR3 size: 11 residues. Germline V lookup: CDR1 LGHNT, CDR2 FRNRAP. CDR3 residues: CASEQGSGYTF. As DNA, the CDR3 is TGTGCTAGTGAACAGGGGAGTGGCTACACCTTC.

This chain links TRBV6-6 with TRBJ2-3; D is uncertain. The CDR3 loop spans 14 amino acids. Trimming stripped 0 bases from V and 2 bases from J, with 6 bases between. Germline V gene lookup returns CDR1 MNHNY and CDR2 SVGAGI (reference sequence). CDR3 sequence (DNA): TGTGCCAGCAGTTACTCGCAGTCCACAGATACGCAGTATTTT. Its translation: CASSYSQSTDTQYF.

In its sample, this clone was seen once. This sequence joins TRBV5-1 and TRBJ2-7; weak D call: TRBD1 (6 bases). V lost 4 bases and J lost 3, with 14 bases in between. CDR1 is SGHRS and CDR2 is YFSETQ in the germline V gene. CDR3 length: 14 amino acids. The CDR3: CASSPGTHVYEQYF. The CDR3 DNA follows: TGCGCCAGCAGCCCCGGGACACATGTCTACGAGCAGTACTTC.

The chain couples TRBV28 to TRBJ1-5; D is ambiguous. This CDR3 contains 12 residues. The germline CDR1 and CDR2 sequences are MDHEN and SYDVKM. V was pared by 6 bases and J by 5 bases, with 8 bases between. The chain's CDR3 is CASRTSDQPQHF. The CDR3 bases are TGTGCCAGCAGAACGAGCGATCAGCCCCAGCATTTT.

This clone has just a few counts. The chain is built from TRBV7-6 and TRBJ2-7, with 9 bases fitting TRBD1. This CDR3 is 14 amino acids long. CDR1 is SGHVS, CDR2 FNYEAQ, per germline. V was clipped by 5 bases and J by 2 bases; unmatched bases: 4. Here the CDR3 DNA reads TGTGCCAGCAGCCCTCGGACAGGGGCCTACGAGCAGTACTTC. It encodes CASSPRTGAYEQYF. Supplemented by reference TRBV7-6 and TRBJ2-7, the full variable domain reads GAGVSQSPRYKVTKRGQDVALRCDPISGHVSLYWYRQALGQGPEFLTYFNYEAQQDKSGLPNDRFSAERPEGSISTLTIQRTEQRDSAMYRCASSPRTGAYEQYFGPGTRLTVT.

V usage is TRBV25-1 and J usage is TRBJ1-6; weak D call: TRBD1 (6 bases). This CDR3 is built from 14 residues. V dropped 3 bases and J dropped 10 bases, with 13 bases sitting between them. CDR1 MGHDK and CDR2 SYGVNS come from the germline V gene. CDR3 protein: CASSEQGLRSPLHF. The CDR3 DNA sequence: TGTGCCAGCAGTGAGCAGGGGCTTCGGTCACCCCTCCACTTT.

The rearrangement links TRBV6-1 to TRBJ2-5, with 8 nucleotides matching TRBD2. Trimming cost V 1 base and J 5 bases; bases outside gene matches: 6. The CDR3 extends over 15 amino acids. Germline V gene sequence: CDR1 MNHNS, CDR2 SASEGT. CDR3 sequence: CASSEEAGRGETQYF. In nucleotides, the CDR3 is TGTGCCAGCAGTGAAGAGGCCGGGAGGGGGGAGACCCAGTACTTC.

The chain uses TRBV30 and TRBJ1-5; a possible D gene is TRBD1 (5 bases). V lost 1 base to trimming and J lost 7 bases, with 11 bases between them. The CDR3 contains 13 residues. CDR1 is GTSNPN and CDR2 is SVGIG in the germline V gene (reference sequence). This CDR3 reads CAWSGGGSQPQHF. The CDR3 DNA follows: TGTGCCTGGAGTGGGGGGGGATCCCAGCCCCAGCATTTT.

The count of this clone is one. The chain uses TRBV6-1 and TRBJ2-3, with a tentative D call TRBD2 (6 bases). This CDR3 has 15 amino acids. V shed 4 bases and J shed 1 base, with 12 bases lying between them. In germline, CDR1 is MNHNS, CDR2 SASEGT. The CDR3 sequence: CASSGRAGRTDTQYF. DNA for the CDR3: TGTGCCAGCAGTGGCCGGGCGGGGCGCACAGATACGCAGTATTTT.

V usage is TRBV4-1 and J usage is TRBJ1-4; D possibly corresponds to TRBD1 (6 bases). The CDR3 sequence is 17 residues long. Per the germline V gene, CDR1 is MGHRA and CDR2 is YSYEKL. Trimming shortened V by 6 bases and J by 2 bases, and 19 bases separated the two germline ends. CDR3 loop: CASSLGPPRGTNEKLFF. DNA of the CDR3: TGCGCCAGCAGTCTAGGACCGCCGAGGGGGACTAATGAAAAACTGTTTTTT.